This passage covers 31 T cell receptor beta chains from one sample sequenced in a study of CD8 T cells in Susac syndrome. It was with random hexamers that 0.5 to 1 ug RNA was reverse transcribed. TCRdb reanalysed the immunoSEQ multiplex PCR reads using MiXCR and keeps one entry per CDR3 protein. Of some 200,000 distinct CDR3 sequences listed, roughly nine tenths are singletons. The specimen was CD4+ T cells from PBMCs. These receptors were taken from a human donor with Susac syndrome.

This clonotype appeared a single time. J is TRBJ1-5 and V is TRBV18; D remains ambiguous. This CDR3 contains 14 residues. V was shortened by 3 bases and J by 0 bases, with 6 bases between the two germline ends. Germline V gene sequence: CDR1 KGHSH, CDR2 LQKENI. The CDR3 spells CASSPPLSNQPQHF. The CDR3 region has the DNA TGTGCCAGCTCACCTCCCCTTAGCAATCAGCCCCAGCATTTT.

The chain employs TRBV19 and TRBJ2-1, with TRBD1 matching 11 bases. Germline-derived CDR1 and CDR2 are LNHDA and SQIVND (reference sequence). V lost 7 bases to trimming and J lost 7 bases; unmatched junction nucleotides: 9. This CDR3 is built from 15 residues. CDR3 nucleotides: TGTGCCAGTACCTCCTGGACAGGGGGCCGGAATGAGCAGTTCTTC. Protein sequence: CASTSWTGGRNEQFF. Based on the CDR3 plus reference TRBV19 and TRBJ2-1, the full variable domain is DGGITQSPKYLFRKEGQNVTLSCEQNLNHDAMYWYRQDPGQGLRLIYYSQIVNDFQKGDIAEGYSVSREKKESFPLTVTSAQKNPTAFYLCASTSWTGGRNEQFFGPGTRLTVL.

J is TRBJ1-1 and V is TRBV9, with 8 bases that match TRBD1. With 6 bases clipped from V and 3 bases from J, the junction kept 7 bases outside the gene matches. Germline assignment: CDR1 SGDLS and CDR2 YYNGEE. There are 14 residues in the CDR3. The CDR3 nucleotides read TGTGCCAGCACCTACGGACAGGGCGACACTGAAGCTTTCTTT. Translation gives CASTYGQGDTEAFF.

V is TRBV12-3 or TRBV12-4 and J is TRBJ1-3, with TRBD1 identical over 7 bases. Unmatched junction bases numbered 7, after V lost 2 bases and J lost 9 bases. This CDR3 region has 14 residues. CDR3 sequence (DNA): TGTGCCAGCAGTTTATTACAGGGGATAAGCACCATATATTTT. Translating gives CASSLLQGISTIYF.

Only one count was recorded for this clonotype. V is TRBV3-1 and J is TRBJ2-1; 8 nucleotides match TRBD1. CDR1 is LGHDT and CDR2 is YNNKEL in the germline V gene (reference sequence). CDR3 size: 17 residues. The junction had 8 bases not matched to a gene; V was cut back by 0 bases and J by 4 bases. The CDR3: CASSQDPGQGTYNEQFF. CDR3 nucleotides: TGTGCCAGCAGCCAAGACCCCGGACAGGGAACATACAATGAGCAGTTCTTC.

In this sample, this clonotype turned up once. The chain couples TRBV20-1 to TRBJ2-3; 10 bases align to TRBD2. CDR3 length: 13 amino acids. CDR1 and CDR2 from the germline V gene are DFQATT and SNEGSKA (reference sequence). Trimming cost V 5 bases and J 3 bases; bases outside gene matches: 2. Here the CDR3 DNA reads TGCAGTGCTCCGGGACTAGCGACAGATACGCAGTATTTT. Translating it yields CSAPGLATDTQYF.

The chain links TRBV28 to TRBJ2-7; 7 bases line up with TRBD1. The CDR3 is 14 amino acids. Germline loops: CDR1 MDHEN, CDR2 SYDVKM. With V trimmed by 6 bases and J by 6 bases, 11 bases remained unmatched. CDR3: CASSNRDRNIEQYF. The DNA of the CDR3 is TGTGCCAGCAGCAACCGGGACAGAAACATCGAGCAGTACTTC.

This chain links TRBV6-1 with TRBJ1-1, with D perhaps TRBD1 (6 bases). Per germline, CDR1 MNHNS and CDR2 SASEGT. The CDR3 has 12 amino acids. With 6 bases removed from V and 2 bases from J, the gap between germline ends came to 7 bases. The DNA of the CDR3 is TGTGCCAGCAGGGGGACAAACACTGAAGCTTTCTTT. This codes for CASRGTNTEAFF.

The gene calls are TRBV24-1 and TRBJ2-5; D might be TRBD2 (6 bases). Trimming took 3 bases from V and 4 from J, leaving 8 bases between them. This CDR3 contains 13 residues. Germline V gene lookup returns CDR1 KGHDR and CDR2 SFDVKD. The CDR3 protein is CATSDPGVETQYF. The CDR3 DNA reads as TGTGCCACCAGTGATCCGGGAGTAGAGACCCAGTACTTC.

V and J are TRBV20-1 and TRBJ2-5; D ambiguous. Germline lookup yields CDR1 DFQATT and CDR2 SNEGSKA (reference sequence). This CDR3 is 11 amino acids long. The ends were cut back, 1 base at V and 4 bases at J, with 4 bases in the middle. In DNA form, the CDR3 reads TGCAGTGCTAGAGTGGGAGAGACCCAGTACTTC. Protein sequence: CSARVGETQYF.

This clonotype was seen only once. This rearrangement joins TRBV5-1 to TRBJ1-1, with a weak D call TRBD1 (6 bases). Germline assignment: CDR1 SGHRS and CDR2 YFSETQ. V dropped 4 bases and J dropped 0 bases, with 10 bases sitting between them. This CDR3 has 14 residues. The chain's CDR3 is CASSPGTMNTEAFF. The CDR3 DNA sequence: TGCGCCAGCAGCCCCGGGACAATGAACACTGAAGCTTTCTTT.

This chain uses TRBV20-1 with TRBJ2-5; the D gene is possibly TRBD2 (6 bases). The germline gives CDR1 DFQATT, CDR2 SNEGSKA (reference sequence). This CDR3 spans 14 amino acids. The V and J ends lost 0 bases and 4 bases respectively, with 12 bases between them. The CDR3 reads CSARDPTRTETQYF. As DNA, the CDR3 is TGCAGTGCTAGAGATCCGACTAGAACAGAGACCCAGTACTTC.

The genes are TRBV19 and TRBJ2-1; D assignment may be TRBD1 or TRBD2 (6 bases each). The V gene lost 0 bases and the J gene lost 2 bases, with 11 bases spanning the gap. CDR1 and CDR2 from the germline V gene are LNHDA and SQIVND (reference sequence). The CDR3 consists of 16 residues. In DNA form, the CDR3 reads TGTGCCAGTAGTATAGAGAGGGGGACTCCCTACAATGAGCAGTTCTTC. This encodes CASSIERGTPYNEQFF.

This chain uses TRBV3-1 with TRBJ2-7, with a tentative D call TRBD1 (5 bases). Looked up from germline, CDR1 is LGHDT and CDR2 is YNNKEL (reference sequence). There are 16 residues in the CDR3. With 0 bases removed from V and 4 bases from J, the gap between germline ends came to 16 bases. CDR3 coding DNA: TGTGCCAGCAGCCAAGATCTTGCGACAGAATTTTACGAGCAGTACTTC. Its translation: CASSQDLATEFYEQYF.

This clonotype came up once. The CDR3 DNA follows: TGTGCCAGTAGTAAAGAGGACAGGGGGCGAGGTCAGCCCCAGCATTTT. This translates into CASSKEDRGRGQPQHF. The gene calls are TRBV19 and TRBJ1-5; TRBD1 matches 11 bases. The V gene's germline CDR1 is LNHDA and CDR2 SQIVND (reference sequence). V gave up 4 bases and J gave up 6 bases; unmatched junction bases: 8. This CDR3 region has 16 residues.

The table lists this clonotype with a count of one. This chain links TRBV12-3 or TRBV12-4 with TRBJ1-1, with a tentative D call TRBD1 (6 bases). The V end lost 5 bases, the J end lost 1 base, and 14 bases lay between the germline ends. The CDR3 length is 15 residues. CDR3 bases: TGTGCCAGCAGTGAACCCAGGGGTGGGAACACTGAAGCTTTCTTT. This gives the protein CASSEPRGGNTEAFF.

The chain combines TRBV4-1 with TRBJ2-1, with D possibly being TRBD2 (5 bases). The CDR3 runs 16 residues. Germline lookup yields CDR1 MGHRA and CDR2 YSYEKL. Trimming removed 1 base at V and 1 base at J, with 11 bases between. CDR3: CASSQAWRTSYNEQFF. The DNA for the CDR3 is TGCGCCAGCAGCCAAGCATGGCGGACTTCCTACAATGAGCAGTTCTTC.

The V and J genes are TRBV20-1 and TRBJ2-7; D gene unclear. Trimming took off 4 bases at V and 4 bases at J, with 14 bases between the two ends. The length of the CDR3 is 13 residues. The germline gives CDR1 DFQATT, CDR2 SNEGSKA (reference sequence). The CDR3 here is CSANSGPIYEQYF. DNA of the CDR3: TGCAGTGCTAACTCGGGTCCTATATACGAGCAGTACTTC.

This sequence joins TRBV2 and TRBJ2-7; TRBD1 aligns across 8 bases. V dropped 4 bases and J dropped 6; count of bases not matched to a gene: 8. CDR3 length: 14 amino acids. Germline CDR1 SNHLY, CDR2 FYNNEI. Here the CDR3 reads CASSVGQGFGEQYF. The CDR3 DNA follows: TGTGCCAGCAGTGTCGGACAGGGTTTCGGCGAGCAGTACTTC.

This clonotype was observed once. This chain links TRBV9 with TRBJ2-5, with D perhaps TRBD1 (6 bases). Germline V gene sequence: CDR1 SGDLS, CDR2 YYNGEE. V gave up 0 bases and J gave up 4 bases, with 13 bases separating them. The CDR3 is 15 residues long. CDR3 in DNA: TGTGCCAGCAGCGTAGCAGGGGTTAGTCTAGAGACCCAGTACTTC. This codes for CASSVAGVSLETQYF.

The chain couples TRBV18 to TRBJ2-7; D unresolved. This CDR3 spans 14 amino acids. Germline V CDR1 and CDR2: KGHSH, LQKENI. Trimming cost V 0 bases and J 3 bases, with 9 bases left between them. For the CDR3, the DNA is TGTGCCAGCTCACCACCGGGCAGACGCTACGAGCAGTACTTC. The encoded protein is CASSPPGRRYEQYF.

V and J are TRBV5-1 and TRBJ1-1; TRBD1 matches at 9 bases. CDR1 SGHRS and CDR2 YFSETQ come from the germline V gene. Trimming cost V 0 bases and J 5 bases; bases outside gene matches: 5. The CDR3 has 15 amino acids. CDR3 region: CASSLGGTGNTEAFF. The CDR3 nucleotides are TGCGCCAGCAGCTTGGGCGGGACAGGGAATACTGAAGCTTTCTTT.

V is TRBV27 and J is TRBJ1-1; D remains unclear. Trimming took 0 bases from V and 0 from J, leaving 5 bases between them. The CDR3 consists of 14 residues. Germline V gene data show CDR1 as MNHEY and CDR2 as SMNVEV (reference sequence). This CDR3 is CASSLSTMNTEAFF. In DNA form, the CDR3 reads TGTGCCAGCAGTTTATCCACCATGAACACTGAAGCTTTCTTT.

The chain uses TRBV9 and TRBJ2-3; tentative D call: TRBD1 (5 bases). Trimming removed 3 bases at V and 1 base at J, with 15 bases between. Germline CDR1 and CDR2: SGDLS and YYNGEE. The length of the CDR3 is 16 residues. The CDR3 DNA is TGTGCCAGCAGCGCGGTTGGCGTAGGGGGCACAGATACGCAGTATTTT. Protein sequence: CASSAVGVGGTDTQYF.

A few counts support this clonotype. V gene TRBV5-1 combines with J gene TRBJ1-6, with D possibly matching TRBD1 (5 bases). V lost 0 bases and J 6 bases, leaving 10 bases between the germline ends. Germline V CDR1 and CDR2: SGHRS, YFSETQ. CDR3 length: 15 residues. CDR3 bases: TGCGCCAGCAGCTTGGGCAGGGCTGGTAATTCACCCCTCCACTTT. Protein sequence: CASSLGRAGNSPLHF. The variable domain in full, with the rest retrieved from reference TRBV5-1 and TRBJ1-6, is KAGVTQTPRYLIKTRGQQVTLSCSPISGHRSVSWYQQTPGQGLQFLFEYFSETQRNKGNFPGRFSGRQFSNSRSEMNVSTLELGDSALYLCASSLGRAGNSPLHFGNGTRLTVT.

The chain links TRBV3-1 to TRBJ2-1; weak D call: TRBD2 (5 bases). The CDR3 totals 11 residues. Germline CDR1 is LGHDT and CDR2 is YNNKEL (reference sequence). CDR3 bases: TGTGTAACGGGGTCCTACAATGAGCAGTTCTTC. This encodes CVTGSYNEQFF.

This chain joins TRBV18 and TRBJ1-1; the D gene is possibly TRBD1 (6 bases). Germline CDR1 and CDR2: KGHSH and LQKENI. Trimming removed 2 bases from V and 4 bases from J, with 17 bases in between. CDR3 length: 16 amino acids. Written as DNA, the CDR3 is TGTGCCAGCTCACCAATTCCGACCCAGGGGAGCACTGAAGCTTTCTTT. Amino acid sequence: CASSPIPTQGSTEAFF.

The chain employs TRBV10-3 and TRBJ1-6, with 9 bases fitting TRBD1. CDR3 size: 14 residues. Germline CDR1 is ENHRY and CDR2 is SYGVKD. J gave up 7 bases and V 7 bases, and 5 bases lay outside the gene matches. CDR3 coding DNA: TGTGCCATCAAGGTTGGACAGGGGAATTCACCCCTCCACTTT. This encodes CAIKVGQGNSPLHF.

This clonotype came up once. The chain couples TRBV5-1 to TRBJ1-1; D remains unclear. The CDR3 contains 13 residues. Germline V gene lookup returns CDR1 SGHRS and CDR2 YFSETQ. V lost 4 bases to trimming and J lost 4 bases, with 11 bases between them. Here the CDR3 reads CASSPERATEAFF. In nucleotides, the CDR3 is TGCGCCAGCAGCCCCGAAAGGGCCACTGAAGCTTTCTTT. Complete variable domain (other parts from reference TRBV5-1 and TRBJ1-1): KAGVTQTPRYLIKTRGQQVTLSCSPISGHRSVSWYQQTPGQGLQFLFEYFSETQRNKGNFPGRFSGRQFSNSRSEMNVSTLELGDSALYLCASSPERATEAFFGQGTRLTVV.

This clonotype was recorded once. V and J are TRBV19 and TRBJ2-3; 10 bases are shared with TRBD1. The germline V gene has CDR1 LNHDA and CDR2 SQIVND (reference sequence). This CDR3 is built from 12 residues. The CDR3: CAAGTGADTQYF. For the CDR3, the DNA is TGTGCAGCCGGGACAGGGGCAGATACGCAGTATTTT.

V gene TRBV2 combines with J gene TRBJ1-2; D unresolved. The germline gives CDR1 SNHLY, CDR2 FYNNEI. V lost 6 bases and J 2 bases, leaving 13 bases between the germline ends. The CDR3 has 14 residues. This CDR3 is CASREQSMNYGYTF. The CDR3, as DNA: TGTGCCAGCAGAGAACAGAGTATGAACTATGGCTACACCTTC.